This TCR beta chain was identified in a study of OX40 agonist ivuxolimab in advanced cancers. Turning to the study itself: Dose-escalation patients suffered from hepatocellular carcinoma, melanoma, renal cell or head and neck cancer. Among those enrolled, mean age was about 60 years (range roughly 23 to 85) and 75% to 85% were male.

Here immunoSEQ multiplex PCR was the method, and the copy in TCRdb shows in-frame clones only, minus some. Among about 76,000 clones listed, 85% were seen once. Blood got drawn at baseline, again on cycle 4 day 1, and then on cycle 7 day 1. Study-wide findings and caveats: CD8+ T cells were the subset that, on average, had more expanded clones than CD4+.

As concerns this clone: Its target is not known.

CDR3 length: 11 amino acids. V was trimmed by 0 bases and J by 7 bases, leaving 3 bases between them. From germline, CDR1 is MNHNS and CDR2 SASEGT. Sequences were derived from CD4+ or CD8+ T cells sorted from blood, sampled in a trial of the OX40 agonist ivuxolimab. The receptor's source is an adult with an advanced solid tumor such as melanoma, head and neck, liver or kidney cancer. The rearrangement joins TRBV6-1 to TRBJ2-5; D not certain. DNA of the CDR3: TGTGCCAGCAGTGAAGCGGGGACCCAGTACTTC. Translating gives CASSEAGTQYF.